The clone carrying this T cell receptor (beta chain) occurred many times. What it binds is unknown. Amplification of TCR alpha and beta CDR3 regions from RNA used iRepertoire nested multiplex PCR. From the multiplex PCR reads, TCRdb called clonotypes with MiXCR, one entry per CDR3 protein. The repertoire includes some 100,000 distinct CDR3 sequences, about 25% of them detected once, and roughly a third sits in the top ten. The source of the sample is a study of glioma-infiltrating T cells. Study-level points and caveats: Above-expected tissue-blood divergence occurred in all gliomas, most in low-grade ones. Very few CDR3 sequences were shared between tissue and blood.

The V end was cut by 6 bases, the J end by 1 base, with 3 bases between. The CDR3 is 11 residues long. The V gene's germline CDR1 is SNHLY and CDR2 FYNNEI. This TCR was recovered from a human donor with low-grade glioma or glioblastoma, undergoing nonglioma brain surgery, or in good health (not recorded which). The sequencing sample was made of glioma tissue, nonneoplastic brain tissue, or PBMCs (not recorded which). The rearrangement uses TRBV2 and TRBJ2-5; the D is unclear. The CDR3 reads CASSSQETQYF. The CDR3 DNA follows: TGTGCCAGCAGCTCCCAAGAGACCCAGTACTTC.